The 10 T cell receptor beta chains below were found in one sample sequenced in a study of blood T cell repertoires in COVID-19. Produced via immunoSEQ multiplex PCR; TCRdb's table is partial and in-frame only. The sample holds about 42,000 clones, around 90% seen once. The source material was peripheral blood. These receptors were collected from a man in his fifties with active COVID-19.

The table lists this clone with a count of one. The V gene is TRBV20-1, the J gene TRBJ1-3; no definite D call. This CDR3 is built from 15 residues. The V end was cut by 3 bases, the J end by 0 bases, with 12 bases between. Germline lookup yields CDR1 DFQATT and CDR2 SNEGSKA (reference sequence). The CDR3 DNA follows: TGCAGTGCTAGTCAGGCAGGAAGCTCTGGAAACACCATATATTTT. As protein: CSASQAGSSGNTIYF.

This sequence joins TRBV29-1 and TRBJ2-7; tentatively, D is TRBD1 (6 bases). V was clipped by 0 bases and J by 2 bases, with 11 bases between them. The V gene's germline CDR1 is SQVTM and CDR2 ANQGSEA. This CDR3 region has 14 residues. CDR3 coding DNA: TGCAGCGTTGAAGATCTCGACAGGCCCTACGAGCAGTACTTC. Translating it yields CSVEDLDRPYEQYF.

CDR3 bases: TGTGCCACCAGTGATTCGCAGGCCTATGGCTACACCTTC. This translates into CATSDSQAYGYTF. The chain couples TRBV24-1 to TRBJ1-2; D is unresolved. The V gene lost 2 bases and the J gene lost 4 bases, with 7 bases spanning the gap. The CDR3 is 13 residues long. Germline V gene sequence: CDR1 KGHDR, CDR2 SFDVKD.

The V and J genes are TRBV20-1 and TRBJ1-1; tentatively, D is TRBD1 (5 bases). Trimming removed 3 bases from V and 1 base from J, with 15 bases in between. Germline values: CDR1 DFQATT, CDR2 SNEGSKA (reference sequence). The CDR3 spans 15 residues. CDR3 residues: CSASRYGGGNTEAFF. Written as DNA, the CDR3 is TGCAGTGCTAGTAGGTATGGCGGGGGGAACACTGAAGCTTTCTTT.

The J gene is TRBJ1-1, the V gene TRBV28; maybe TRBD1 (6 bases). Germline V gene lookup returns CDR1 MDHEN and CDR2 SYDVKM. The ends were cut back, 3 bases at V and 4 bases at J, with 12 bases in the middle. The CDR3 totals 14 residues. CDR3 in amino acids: CASSFGGATTEAFF. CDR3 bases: TGTGCCAGCAGTTTTGGGGGCGCGACCACTGAAGCTTTCTTT. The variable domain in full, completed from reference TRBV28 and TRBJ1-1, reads DVKVTQSSRYLVKRTGEKVFLECVQDMDHENMFWYRQDPGLGLRLIYFSYDVKMKEKGDIPEGYSVSREKKERFSLILESASTNQTSMYLCASSFGGATTEAFFGQGTRLTVV.

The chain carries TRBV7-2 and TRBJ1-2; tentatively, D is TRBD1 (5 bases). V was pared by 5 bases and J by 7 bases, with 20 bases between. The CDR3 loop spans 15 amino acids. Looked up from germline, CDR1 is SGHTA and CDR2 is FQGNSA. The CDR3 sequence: CASSPGGGTVRGYTF. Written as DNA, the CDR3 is TGTGCCAGCAGCCCCGGCGGGGGAACTGTTCGTGGCTACACCTTC.

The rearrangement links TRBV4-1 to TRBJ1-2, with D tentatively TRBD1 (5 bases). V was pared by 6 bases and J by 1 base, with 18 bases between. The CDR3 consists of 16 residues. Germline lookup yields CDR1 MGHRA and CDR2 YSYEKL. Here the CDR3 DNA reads TGCGCCAGCAGTCCCACTTCGACAGACCTTAACTATGGCTACACCTTC. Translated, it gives CASSPTSTDLNYGYTF.

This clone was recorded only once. CDR3 region: CASSDRGQYEQYF. In DNA, the CDR3 is TGTGCCAGCAGTGACAGGGGGCAATACGAGCAGTACTTC. The chain has TRBV25-1 and TRBJ2-7; 8 positions match TRBD1. This CDR3 is 13 amino acids long. The germline CDR1 and CDR2 sequences are MGHDK and SYGVNS. Trimming at V came to 3 bases and at J to 4 bases, leaving 2 bases not matched to a gene.

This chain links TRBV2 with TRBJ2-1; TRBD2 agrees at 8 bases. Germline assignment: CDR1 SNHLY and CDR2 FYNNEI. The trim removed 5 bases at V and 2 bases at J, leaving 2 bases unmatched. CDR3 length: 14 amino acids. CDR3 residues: CASSTGGTYNEQFF. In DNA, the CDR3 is TGTGCCAGCAGTACGGGAGGGACCTACAATGAGCAGTTCTTC.

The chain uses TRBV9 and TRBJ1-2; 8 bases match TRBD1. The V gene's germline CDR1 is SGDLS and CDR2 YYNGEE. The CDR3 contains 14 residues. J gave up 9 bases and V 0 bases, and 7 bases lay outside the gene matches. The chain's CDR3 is CASSVDLGQGSYTF. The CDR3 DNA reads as TGTGCCAGCAGCGTAGACCTAGGACAGGGCAGCTACACCTTC.